A selection of T cell receptor beta chains follows, all from one sample in a study of CD8 T cells in Susac syndrome. From the immunoSEQ multiplex PCR reads, TCRdb called clonotypes with MiXCR, one entry per CDR3 protein. The sample lists 150,000 to 200,000 distinct CDR3 sequences, approximately 94% occurring once. The sample consisted of CD4+ T cells from PBMCs. Receptor source: a human donor with multiple sclerosis. The CDR3 runs from the conserved cysteine through the conserved F or W. The D gene is left open where the match is weak. Clone sizes are given selectively: once, few, many, or a class where the clone is expanded.

v_call,j_call,d_call,clone_size,cdr3_aa,cdr3_nt
TRBV30,TRBJ1-4,NA,NA,CAWSVQRPPSGRLFF,TGTGCCTGGAGTGTACAGAGGCCACCCTCGGGAAGACTGTTTTTT
TRBV6-5,TRBJ2-7,NA,NA,CASSHERGVYEQYF,TGTGCCAGCAGCCACGAGAGGGGCGTCTACGAGCAGTACTTC
TRBV27,TRBJ2-2,NA,NA,CASVKGGSATNTGELFF,TGTGCCAGCGTCAAGGGCGGATCCGCAACGAACACCGGGGAGCTGTTTTTT
TRBV7-2,TRBJ2-7,NA,NA,CASSTYAGEQYF,TGTGCCAGCAGCACATACGCGGGCGAGCAGTACTTC
TRBV27,TRBJ1-2,NA,NA,CASSLLAGSGGYTF,TGTGCCAGCAGTTTATTGGCAGGGTCTGGTGGCTACACCTTC
TRBV19,TRBJ2-1,NA,NA,CATNLGNEQFF,TGTGCCACCAACCTGGGCAATGAGCAGTTCTTC
TRBV5-1,TRBJ2-5,NA,NA,CASSGDGVSETQYF,TGCGCCAGCAGCGGGGACGGTGTATCCGAGACCCAGTACTTC
TRBV6-2/TRBV6-3,TRBJ2-3,TRBD2,once,CASSSTSGSFRDTQYF,TGTGCCAGCAGTTCTACTAGCGGGAGTTTCAGAGATACGCAGTATTTT
TRBV25-1,TRBJ1-1,TRBD1,NA,CASMQGADTEAFF,TGTGCCAGCATGCAGGGGGCGGACACTGAAGCTTTCTTT
TRBV27,TRBJ1-5,NA,NA,CASSLSIRVGSNQPQHF,TGTGCCAGCAGTTTATCGATAAGAGTGGGGAGCAATCAGCCCCAGCATTTT
TRBV30,TRBJ2-7,NA,once,CAWAALSSYEQYF,TGTGCCTGGGCAGCGTTGAGCTCCTACGAGCAGTACTTC
TRBV29-1,TRBJ2-1,NA,NA,CSLTYSRSYNEQFF,TGCAGTTTAACCTACAGCCGCTCCTACAATGAGCAGTTCTTC
TRBV10-3,TRBJ2-7,NA,NA,CATYNRAGATYEQYF,TGTGCCACGTACAATCGAGCGGGTGCTACCTACGAGCAGTACTTC
TRBV19,TRBJ1-1,NA,NA,CASRNHRVAVEAFF,TGTGCCAGTAGGAATCACAGGGTGGCGGTTGAAGCTTTCTTT
TRBV12-3/TRBV12-4,TRBJ1-2,NA,once,CASSLRPGGYTF,TGTGCCAGCAGTTTACGGCCGGGAGGCTACACCTTC
TRBV5-4,TRBJ2-2,NA,few,CASSLDLNTGELFF,TGTGCCAGCAGCTTGGACCTGAACACCGGGGAGCTGTTTTTT
TRBV4-1,TRBJ2-3,NA,NA,CASSQGTTVTDTQYF,TGCGCCAGCAGCCAAGGGACTACCGTTACAGATACGCAGTATTTT
TRBV7-8,TRBJ2-7,TRBD1,NA,CASTKGQGVWVEQYF,TGTGCCAGCACAAAGGGACAGGGAGTGTGGGTCGAGCAGTACTTC
TRBV10-2,TRBJ2-7,NA,NA,CASKGVLYEQYF,TGCGCCAGCAAAGGGGTTCTCTACGAGCAGTACTTC
TRBV12-3/TRBV12-4,TRBJ1-1,NA,NA,CASRIGPLEAFF,TGTGCCAGCAGGATTGGACCGCTCGAGGCTTTCTTT
TRBV9,TRBJ2-7,NA,once,CASSVGQKYERQYF,TGTGCCAGCAGCGTAGGACAGAAGTACGAGCGGCAGTACTTC
TRBV24-1,TRBJ2-5,NA,NA,CATSDGYQETQYF,TGTGCCACCAGTGATGGGTACCAAGAGACCCAGTACTTC
TRBV2,TRBJ2-3,NA,NA,CASATSDTQYF,TGTGCCAGCGCCACATCGGATACGCAGTATTTT
TRBV27,TRBJ2-7,NA,NA,CASTTDRSSYEQYF,TGTGCCAGCACCACTGACAGGTCCTCCTACGAGCAGTACTTC
TRBV9,TRBJ2-1,NA,NA,CASSPHRNEQFF,TGTGCCAGCAGCCCACACCGGAATGAGCAGTTCTTC
TRBV5-1,TRBJ2-7,TRBD2,NA,CASSSESGTSGRRSYEQYF,TGCGCCAGCAGCTCGGAATCCGGGACTAGCGGGAGACGGTCCTACGAGCAGTACTTC
TRBV5-1,TRBJ1-2,TRBD1,NA,CASSFTGTGEGYTF,TGCGCCAGCAGCTTTACCGGGACAGGGGAAGGCTACACCTTC
TRBV14,TRBJ2-2,NA,NA,CASSQQSTGELFF,TGTGCCAGCAGCCAACAGAGCACCGGGGAGCTGTTTTTT
TRBV5-1,TRBJ2-7,NA,NA,CASGDGSSYEQYF,TGCGCCAGTGGCGACGGTAGCTCCTACGAGCAGTACTTC
TRBV2,TRBJ2-7,NA,NA,CASRMTRYEQYF,TGTGCCAGCAGGATGACTAGATACGAGCAGTACTTC
TRBV5-4,TRBJ2-5,NA,NA,CASSGAGWGGSETQYF,TGTGCCAGCAGCGGCGCTGGTTGGGGAGGTAGCGAGACCCAGTACTTC
TRBV30,TRBJ1-1,TRBD1,NA,CAWSTLLQGARTEAFF,TGTGCCTGGAGTACTCTATTACAGGGGGCGAGGACTGAAGCTTTCTTT
TRBV5-1,TRBJ1-5,TRBD1,NA,CASSSDPTGNQPQHF,TGCGCCAGCAGTTCCGACCCGACAGGGAATCAGCCCCAGCATTTT
TRBV28,TRBJ1-1,NA,NA,CAGRGASNTEAFF,TGTGCGGGGCGAGGGGCATCGAACACTGAAGCTTTCTTT
TRBV20-1,TRBJ2-3,TRBD2,NA,CSAKLAGETDTQYF,TGCAGTGCAAAACTAGCGGGAGAGACAGATACGCAGTATTTT
TRBV6-5,TRBJ2-3,NA,NA,CASSIRQGTDTQYF,TGTGCCAGCAGTATCAGGCAGGGGACAGATACGCAGTATTTT
TRBV5-4,TRBJ1-1,NA,NA,CASSSMNTEAFF,TGTGCCAGCAGCTCCATGAACACTGAAGCTTTCTTT
TRBV7-2,TRBJ2-7,NA,NA,CASSSLWGGEQYF,TGTGCCAGCAGCTCACTCTGGGGCGGCGAGCAGTACTTC
TRBV10-3,TRBJ1-5,NA,NA,CAISGGTDQPQHF,TGTGCCATCAGTGGAGGTACTGATCAGCCCCAGCATTTT
TRBV29-1,TRBJ2-1,TRBD1,once,CSVLGTGAFNEQFF,TGCAGCGTTCTGGGGACAGGGGCTTTCAATGAGCAGTTCTTC
TRBV20-1,TRBJ2-7,NA,once,CSARDTRGPPEQYF,TGCAGTGCTAGAGATACGCGGGGGCCCCCCGAGCAGTACTTC
TRBV12-3/TRBV12-4,TRBJ2-3,TRBD2,NA,CASSFGGADTQYF,TGTGCCAGCAGTTTCGGGGGGGCAGATACGCAGTATTTT
TRBV6-6,TRBJ1-1,NA,NA,CASRPGSTEAFF,TGTGCCAGCAGGCCGGGGAGCACTGAAGCTTTCTTT
TRBV14,TRBJ1-5,NA,NA,CASSLGAQPQHF,TGTGCCAGCAGCCTCGGAGCTCAGCCCCAGCATTTT
TRBV14,TRBJ2-3,TRBD2,NA,CASSQGGGRTYTDTQYF,TGTGCCAGCAGCCAAGGAGGCGGGAGGACGTACACAGATACGCAGTATTTT
TRBV18,TRBJ1-1,TRBD1,NA,CASSPGGQGMAFF,TGTGCCAGCTCACCAGGGGGACAGGGGATGGCTTTCTTT
TRBV12-5,TRBJ2-6,TRBD1,NA,CASGYQGGTGLSSGANVLTF,TGTGCTAGTGGCTATCAAGGCGGGACAGGCCTTTCTTCTGGGGCCAACGTCCTGACTTTC
TRBV20-1,TRBJ2-1,TRBD1,NA,CSATPGTGGYNEQFF,TGCAGTGCTACCCCCGGGACAGGGGGGTACAATGAGCAGTTCTTC
TRBV25-1,TRBJ2-5,TRBD1,NA,CASSEASGGLQETQYF,TGTGCCAGCAGTGAAGCTTCAGGGGGTCTCCAAGAGACCCAGTACTTC
TRBV7-2,TRBJ2-7,TRBD1,once,CASSSYTGVEQYF,TGTGCCAGCAGCTCTTATACAGGGGTCGAGCAGTACTTC